This entry is about one TCR beta chain. What it recognizes is unknown. One entry per CDR3 protein results from TCRdb running MiXCR on the reads. Found here are more than 60,000 distinct CDR3 sequences, 62% of them singletons; the top ten hold approximately 1.8%. V dropped 2 bases and J dropped 7; count of bases not matched to a gene: 4. Per the germline V gene, CDR1 is SGHRS and CDR2 is YFSETQ. The CDR3 extends over 14 amino acids. These data belong to a study of type 1 regulatory T cells. Study details: T-allo10 is an in vitro-generated, Tr1-enriched CD4 T cell product specific for alloantigen. Study findings and constraints: Compared with non-Tr1 cells, Tr1 cells showed a narrower TCR repertoire.

Sequenced: cultured non-Tr1 T cells, either the whole culture or a sorted T cell fraction (not recorded which). The chain joins TRBV5-1 to TRBJ2-4; TRBD1 matches 9 bases. This receptor was identified in a human donor in good health. The CDR3 region has the DNA TGCGCCAGCAGCTTAACAGGGGGCTTGAACATTCAGTACTTC. This encodes CASSLTGGLNIQYF.